This TCR beta chain stems from a study of OX40 agonist ivuxolimab in advanced cancers. Study-wide background: The dose-escalation cohort had hepatocellular carcinoma, melanoma, renal cell or head and neck cancer. Males comprised about 78% of the group, whose mean age was about 61 years (range about 20 to 79).

Points from the study as a whole: Among the lowest levels of clonal expansion were found in partial responders at 0.1-3.0 mg/kg. Within 6 weeks, CD4+ and CD8+ blood T cells expanded clonally at 0.1 to 3.0 mg/kg.

The CDR3 extends over 11 amino acids. Germline CDR1 and CDR2: SNHLY and FYNNEI. The V end lost 7 bases, the J end lost 6 bases, and 8 bases lay between the germline ends. Comment on this clone: Its antigen is currently unknown.

TCRdb keeps only in-frame clones here, not all; method: immunoSEQ multiplex PCR. The top ten clones hold around 7.4% of a sample with tens of thousands of clones, approximately 90% of them seen once. The chain has TRBV2 and TRBJ2-3; no clear D gene. Sequenced here: CD4+ or CD8+ T cells sorted from blood, sampled in a trial of the OX40 agonist ivuxolimab. The TCR was taken from an adult with an advanced solid tumor such as melanoma, head and neck, liver or kidney cancer. The CDR3 sequence: CASTGEDTQYF. In DNA form, the CDR3 reads TGTGCCAGCACCGGAGAGGATACGCAGTATTTT.